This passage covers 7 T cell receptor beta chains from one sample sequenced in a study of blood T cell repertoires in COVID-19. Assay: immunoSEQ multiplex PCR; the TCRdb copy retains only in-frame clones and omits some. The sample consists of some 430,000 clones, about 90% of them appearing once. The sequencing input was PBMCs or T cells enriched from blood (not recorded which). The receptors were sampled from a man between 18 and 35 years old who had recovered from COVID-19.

CDR3 protein: CASSSLRDSPAEKLFF. Here the CDR3 DNA reads TGTGCCAGCAGTTCCCTCCGGGACAGCCCGGCCGAAAAACTGTTTTTT. This chain links TRBV27 with TRBJ1-4; TRBD1 aligns across 7 bases. This CDR3 has 16 residues. The trim removed 4 bases at V and 8 bases at J, leaving 13 bases unmatched. The germline V gene encodes CDR1 MNHEY and CDR2 SMNVEV (reference sequence).

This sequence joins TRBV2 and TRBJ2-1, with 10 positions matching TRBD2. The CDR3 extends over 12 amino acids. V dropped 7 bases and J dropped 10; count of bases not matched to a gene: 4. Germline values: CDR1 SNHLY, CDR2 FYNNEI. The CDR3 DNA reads TGTGCCAGCACTCCGACTAGCGGGGAGCAGTTCTTC. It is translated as CASTPTSGEQFF. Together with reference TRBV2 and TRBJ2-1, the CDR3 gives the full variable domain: EPEVTQTPSHQVTQMGQEVILRCVPISNHLYFYWYRQILGQKVEFLVSFYNNEISEKSEIFDDQFSVERPDGSNFTLKIRSTKLEDSAMYFCASTPTSGEQFFGPGTRLTVL.

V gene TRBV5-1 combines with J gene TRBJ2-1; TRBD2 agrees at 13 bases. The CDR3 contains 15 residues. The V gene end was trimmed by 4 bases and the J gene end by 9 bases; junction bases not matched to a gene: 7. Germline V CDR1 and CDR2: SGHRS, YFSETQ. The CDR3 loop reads CASSPGLAGVSEQFF. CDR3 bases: TGCGCCAGCAGCCCCGGACTAGCGGGAGTGAGTGAGCAGTTCTTC.

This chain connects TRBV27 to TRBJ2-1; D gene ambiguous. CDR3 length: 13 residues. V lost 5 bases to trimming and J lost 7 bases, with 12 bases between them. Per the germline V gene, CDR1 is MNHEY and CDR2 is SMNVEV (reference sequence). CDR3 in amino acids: CASSHEVGNEQFF. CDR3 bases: TGTGCCAGCAGTCACGAGGTGGGTAATGAGCAGTTCTTC.

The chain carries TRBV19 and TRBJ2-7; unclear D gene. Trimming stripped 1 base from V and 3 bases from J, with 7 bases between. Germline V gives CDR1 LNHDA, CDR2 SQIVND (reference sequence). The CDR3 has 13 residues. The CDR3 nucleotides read TGTGCCAGTAGTATAGCCCTCGTCTACGAGCAGTACTTC. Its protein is CASSIALVYEQYF.

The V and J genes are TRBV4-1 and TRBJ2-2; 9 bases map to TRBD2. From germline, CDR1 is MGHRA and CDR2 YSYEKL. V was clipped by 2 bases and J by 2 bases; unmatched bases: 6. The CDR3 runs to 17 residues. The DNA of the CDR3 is TGCGCCAGCAGCCAAAGATCTAGCGGGACCAACACCGGGGAGCTGTTTTTT. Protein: CASSQRSSGTNTGELFF.

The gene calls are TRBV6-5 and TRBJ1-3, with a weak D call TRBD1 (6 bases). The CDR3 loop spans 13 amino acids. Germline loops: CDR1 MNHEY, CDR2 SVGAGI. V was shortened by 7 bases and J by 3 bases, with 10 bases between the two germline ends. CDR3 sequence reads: CASKTGYGNTIYF. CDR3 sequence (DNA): TGTGCCAGCAAGACAGGCTATGGAAACACCATATATTTT.